The 14 T cell receptor beta chains below were found in one sample sequenced in a study of CD8 T cells in ankylosing spondylitis (dated by TCRdb to the late 2010s). For these receptors, no antigen is known. Library construction relied on 5' RACE. TCRdb records Illumina HiSeq 2500 as the sequencer. The public reads were reprocessed in TCRdb via fastp at Q25 and MiXCR, keeping in-frame beta chains. Records with the same CDR3 protein are collapsed into one entry carrying the most frequent genes and DNA. For this sample there are fewer than 550,000 distinct CDR3 sequences; 5.3% appear just once. The ten top clones hold roughly 3.5% of the sample. Points the paper makes about the study in general: Blood from ankylosing spondylitis patients appeared to be characterized by a TCR beta motif made up of several highly homologous amino acid variants.

Input material: blood, either unsorted or a sorted T cell fraction (not recorded which). Receptors originate from a male donor with ankylosing spondylitis.

This clonotype occurred many times. The chain carries TRBV20-1 and TRBJ2-3; D is ambiguous. The V gene's germline CDR1 is DFQATT and CDR2 SNEGSKA (reference sequence). This CDR3 spans 12 amino acids. The V end lost 2 bases, the J end lost 6 bases, and 9 bases lay between the germline ends. This CDR3 is CSARLGFDTQYF. CDR3 DNA sequence: TGCAGTGCTAGACTAGGTTTCGATACGCAGTATTTT.

This clonotype has at least ten counts. The genes are TRBV27 and TRBJ2-1; no reliable D call. CDR1 and CDR2 from the germline V gene are MNHEY and SMNVEV (reference sequence). Trimming removed 7 bases at V and 8 bases at J, with 12 bases between. There are 12 residues in the CDR3. CDR3 DNA sequence: TGTGCCAGCAACGCACAGCCCGATGAGCAGTTCTTC. Its protein is CASNAQPDEQFF.

This clonotype was counted at least ten times. The rearrangement uses TRBV11-2 and TRBJ2-5; TRBD1 agrees at 9 bases. The CDR3 runs to 14 residues. J lost 4 bases, V lost 11 bases, and 11 bases had no gene match. Germline CDR1 SGHAT, CDR2 FQNNGV. The CDR3 region is CAGGGGQGAETQYF. In DNA, the CDR3 is TGTGCCGGCGGCGGGGGACAGGGTGCAGAGACCCAGTACTTC. Full variable domain (outside the CDR3, taken from reference TRBV11-2 and TRBJ2-5): EAGVAQSPRYKIIEKRQSVAFWCNPISGHATLYWYQQILGQGPKLLIQFQNNGVVDDSQLPKDRFSAERLKGVDSTLKIQPAKLEDSAVYLCAGGGGQGAETQYFGPGTRLLVL.

This clonotype was counted many times. This rearrangement joins TRBV14 to TRBJ1-5, with a weak D call TRBD1 (6 bases). The CDR3 has 13 amino acids. V was shortened by 3 bases and J by 5 bases, with 8 bases between the two germline ends. The germline V gene encodes CDR1 SGHDN and CDR2 FVKESK. The CDR3 protein is CASSHGTYQPQHF. The CDR3, as DNA: TGTGCCAGCAGCCACGGGACATATCAGCCCCAGCATTTT.

This clonotype was counted at least ten times. The genes are TRBV28 and TRBJ1-2; 7 positions agree with TRBD1. The germline V gene has CDR1 MDHEN and CDR2 SYDVKM. Losses at the gene ends were 6 bases for V and 0 bases for J; bases not matched to a gene: 1. The CDR3 sequence is 13 residues long. The CDR3 loop is CASRTGPNYGYTF. In DNA, the CDR3 is TGTGCCAGCAGGACAGGGCCTAACTATGGCTACACCTTC.

In this sample, this clonotype turned up many times. The chain employs TRBV4-3 and TRBJ1-5; TRBD1 matches 7 bases. The CDR3 totals 14 residues. The germline CDR1 and CDR2 sequences are LGHNA and YSLEER. The ends lost 1 base at V and 7 bases at J; junction bases unmatched: 4. The chain's CDR3 is CASSQGQGVQPQHF. The CDR3 nucleotides are TGCGCCAGCAGCCAAGGCCAGGGGGTACAGCCCCAGCATTTT.

In its sample, this clonotype was seen many times. The chain is built from TRBV12-3 or TRBV12-4 and TRBJ2-7; weak D call: TRBD1 (6 bases). The CDR3 totals 16 residues. V was clipped by 0 bases and J by 0 bases, with 12 bases between them. DNA of the CDR3: TGTGCCAGCAGTTTAGCACAGGGTATAATCTCCTACGAGCAGTACTTC. Translated, it gives CASSLAQGIISYEQYF.

This clonotype was seen a handful of times. This chain uses TRBV6-4 with TRBJ2-1; tentative D call: TRBD2 (5 bases). Germline CDR1 MRHNA, CDR2 SNTAGT. The length of the CDR3 is 13 residues. V was trimmed by 7 bases and J by 8 bases, leaving 15 bases between them. This CDR3 is CASNRVPRDEQFF. CDR3 nucleotide sequence: TGTGCCAGCAACCGGGTGCCGAGGGATGAGCAGTTCTTC.

The V and J genes are TRBV3-1 and TRBJ2-5, with 12 nucleotides matching TRBD2. J gave up 2 bases and V 3 bases, and 4 bases lay outside the gene matches. CDR1 LGHDT and CDR2 YNNKEL come from the germline V gene (reference sequence). The CDR3 covers 16 residues. The CDR3 nucleotides read TGTGCCAGCAGCCACGGACTAGCGGGAAGGCAAGAGACCCAGTACTTC. Its translation: CASSHGLAGRQETQYF.

Notes on this clonotype: It may be a read error: a sequence one base away is much more abundant. The chain recombines TRBV20-1 with TRBJ2-7, with a tentative D call TRBD1 (6 bases). Germline V gene sequence: CDR1 DFQATT, CDR2 SNEGSKA (reference sequence). The CDR3 contains 13 residues. V was shortened by 7 bases and J by 0 bases, with 13 bases between the two germline ends. The CDR3, as DNA: TGCAGTGGCGCGGACAGAAACTCCTACGAGCAGTACTTC. Translation: CSGADRNSYEQYF.

This clonotype was seen repeatedly, ten times or more. The gene calls are TRBV5-1 and TRBJ2-1, with D perhaps TRBD2 (6 bases). The CDR3 extends over 16 amino acids. Germline V CDR1 and CDR2: SGHRS, YFSETQ. V lost 4 bases to trimming and J lost 4 bases, with 18 bases between them. The CDR3 loop is CASSPGPAGNYNEQFF. The CDR3 DNA reads TGCGCCAGCAGCCCGGGCCCAGCGGGCAATTACAATGAGCAGTTCTTC.

Only a few counts were recorded for this clonotype. The chain recombines TRBV27 with TRBJ2-6, with a weak D call TRBD1 (5 bases). Between the trimmed V and J ends, which lost 6 bases and 0 bases, there was a span of 15 bases. This CDR3 spans 17 amino acids. In germline, CDR1 is MNHEY, CDR2 SMNVEV (reference sequence). The CDR3 sequence: CASRETGEVSGANVLTF. CDR3 sequence (DNA): TGTGCCAGCAGGGAAACAGGTGAAGTCTCTGGGGCCAACGTCCTGACTTTC.

V usage is TRBV20-1 and J usage is TRBJ2-7; 8 bases agree with TRBD2. The CDR3 is 13 residues long. The germline CDR1 and CDR2 sequences are DFQATT and SNEGSKA (reference sequence). DNA of the CDR3: TGCAGCACTGCGGGAGGTTACGCCTACGAGCAGTACTTC. Translated: CSTAGGYAYEQYF.

The rearrangement links TRBV10-3 to TRBJ2-6; TRBD1 matches 7 bases. CDR1 and CDR2 from the germline V gene are ENHRY and SYGVKD. This CDR3 comprises 13 residues. The junction had 10 bases not matched to a gene; V was cut back by 7 bases and J by 13 bases. The CDR3 coding sequence is TGTGCCATCACCCCGGGACAGCCCGGGGTCCTGACTTTC. Its translation is CAITPGQPGVLTF.